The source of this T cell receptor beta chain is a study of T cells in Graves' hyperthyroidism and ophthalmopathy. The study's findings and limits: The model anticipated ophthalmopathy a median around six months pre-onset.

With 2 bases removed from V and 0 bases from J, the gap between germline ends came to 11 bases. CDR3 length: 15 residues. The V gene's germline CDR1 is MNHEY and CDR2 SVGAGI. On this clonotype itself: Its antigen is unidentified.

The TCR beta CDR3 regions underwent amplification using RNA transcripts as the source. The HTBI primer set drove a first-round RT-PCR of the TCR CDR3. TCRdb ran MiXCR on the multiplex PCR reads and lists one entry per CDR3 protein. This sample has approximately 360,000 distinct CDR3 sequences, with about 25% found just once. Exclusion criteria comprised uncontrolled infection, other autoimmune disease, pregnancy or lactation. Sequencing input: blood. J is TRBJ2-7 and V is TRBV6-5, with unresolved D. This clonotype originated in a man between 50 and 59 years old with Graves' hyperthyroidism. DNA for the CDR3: TGTGCCAGCAGTTACGCCCCAGGAAGCTCCTACGAGCAGTACTTC. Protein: CASSYAPGSSYEQYF.